Listed below are T cell receptor beta chains from one sample, sequenced in a study of blood T cell repertoires in COVID-19. Repertoires were generated with immunoSEQ multiplex PCR, while TCRdb's copy carries only in-frame clones and drops some. This sample carries 250,000 to 300,000 clones, about nine tenths of them seen once, and the ten largest clones take about 2.2%. The material sequenced was peripheral blood. The receptors shown here come from a woman between 45 and 65 years old who had recovered from COVID-19. Both conserved end residues are part of each CDR3. Fields, in order: V gene, clone size, D gene, J gene, CDR3 DNA, CDR3 protein. D genes are given only for firm matches. Size values are once, few and many counts, or a class for expanded clones, and some rows have none.

>TRBV28|.|.|TRBJ2-7
TGTGCCAGCAGTTTAGTGGGGGCTCAGCAGTACTTC
CASSLVGAQQYF
>TRBV3-1/TRBV3-2|.|TRBD1|TRBJ2-7
TGTGCCAGCAGCCACGCTTTCCTTGACAGGGGAAGGCGTCGGAAGTACTTC
CASSHAFLDRGRRRKYF
>TRBV10-3|.|.|TRBJ1-2
TGTGCCATCAGTGAGGGGGGGGCGCAAAACTATGGCTACACCTTC
CAISEGGAQNYGYTF
>TRBV10-3|.|TRBD1|TRBJ2-6
TGTGCCATATCGGACAGGCCGCTACAAGGTACGGTCCCCTCTGGGGCCAACGTCCTGACTTTC
CAISDRPLQGTVPSGANVLTF
>TRBV29-1|.|.|TRBJ1-4
TGCAGCGGGAGTGGGCAGGGCAATGAAAAACTGTTTTTT
CSGSGQGNEKLFF
>TRBV15|.|TRBD1|TRBJ1-4
TGTGCCACCAGCAAAGCCGGGACAGGCGAAAAACTGTTTTTT
CATSKAGTGEKLFF
>TRBV28|.|.|TRBJ1-2
TGTGCCAGCAGTGCCCGGGAGCAACCGTATGGCTACACCTTC
CASSAREQPYGYTF
>TRBV6-1|.|TRBD1|TRBJ1-1
TGTGCCAGCAGTGAACTTGGACAGGAGGTGGGTTCCAGCCGCCGGGACACTGAAGCTTTCTTT
CASSELGQEVGSSRRDTEAFF
>TRBV2|.|.|TRBJ2-1
TGTGCCAGTAATAGCGGTTACAATGAGCAGTTCTTC
CASNSGYNEQFF
>TRBV24-1|.|.|TRBJ1-1
TGTGCCACCAGATACAGGTCGAACACTGAAGCTTTCTTT
CATRYRSNTEAFF
>TRBV7-2|.|TRBD1|TRBJ1-1
TGTGCCAGCAGACGAGGGACAGGGGGGCTGAGAAGTTACACTGAAGCTTTCTTT
CASRRGTGGLRSYTEAFF
>TRBV9|.|TRBD2|TRBJ2-2
TGTGCCAGCAGCCACCGGACTAGCGGGAGTAGCACCGGGGAGCTGTTTTTT
CASSHRTSGSSTGELFF
>TRBV30|.|.|TRBJ2-7
TGTGCCGGCGGTACGGAGGTTCGGTCCGAGCAGTACTTC
CAGGTEVRSEQYF
>TRBV6-5|.|.|TRBJ1-2
TGTGCCACCTACGAGGCGAGGGGCTACACCTTC
CATYEARGYTF
>TRBV5-1|few|TRBD1|TRBJ1-1
TGCGCCAGCAGCCCGGGACAGCTGGGGGCTGAAGCTTTCTTT
CASSPGQLGAEAFF
>TRBV6-6|once|TRBD1|TRBJ1-2
TGTGCCAGCACCCCGAGGGACAGGGGGTTGTATGGCTACACCTTC
CASTPRDRGLYGYTF
>TRBV28|.|TRBD1|TRBJ1-2
TGTGCCAGCAGTTCGTTTCCCGGGACAGGGGTAGAGAACTATGGCTACACCTTC
CASSSFPGTGVENYGYTF
>TRBV7-2|.|.|TRBJ1-3
TGTGCCAGCAGCTTTACAGGATCCGGAAACACCATATATTTT
CASSFTGSGNTIYF
>TRBV9|.|.|TRBJ2-2
TGTGCCAGCAGCGTAGCTACGGCCCAAAGCGCCGGGGAGCTGTTTTTT
CASSVATAQSAGELFF
>TRBV19|.|.|TRBJ2-6
TGTGCCAGTAGAGGCAGGTTGAGCTCTGGGGCCAACGTCCTGACTTTC
CASRGRLSSGANVLTF
>TRBV7-3|.|.|TRBJ1-1
TGTGCCAGCAGCTCAAACAGGGCTTCCACTGAAGCTTTCTTT
CASSSNRASTEAFF
>TRBV4-1|.|TRBD1|TRBJ1-1
TGCGCCAGCAGCCGAGGACAGGTTCTGAACACTGAAGCTTTCTTT
CASSRGQVLNTEAFF
>TRBV7-2|.|TRBD1|TRBJ1-2
TGTGCCAGCAGCCCCCGGACAGGGGGGGCGGACTACACCTTC
CASSPRTGGADYTF
>TRBV19|few|TRBD2|TRBJ2-3
TGTGCCAGTAGTATAGCCGGGACTAGCAGCACAGATACGCAGTATTTT
CASSIAGTSSTDTQYF
>TRBV2|.|TRBD2|TRBJ2-7
TGTGCCAGCAAAGGAACTAGCGGGCCTTCCTACGAGCAGTACTTC
CASKGTSGPSYEQYF
>TRBV10-3|.|TRBD2|TRBJ2-1
TGTGCCATCACTAATAGCGGGGGGGCCCGTTCTGAGCAGTTCTTC
CAITNSGGARSEQFF
>TRBV2|once|TRBD2|TRBJ2-1
TGTGCCAGCAGTGAGCAGCGGGAGGGTCATGAGCAGTTCTTC
CASSEQREGHEQFF
>TRBV6-5|.|.|TRBJ1-1
TGTGCCAGCATTCGAACAGGGAGCACTGAAGCTTTCTTT
CASIRTGSTEAFF
>TRBV5-1|.|TRBD1|TRBJ1-2
TGCGCCAGCAGCTTTGGTGCCGGGACAGATCTCTATGGCTACACCTTC
CASSFGAGTDLYGYTF
>TRBV28|once|.|TRBJ1-1
TGTGCCAGCATCCCAGGGAGGGGACCCGCTTTCTTT
CASIPGRGPAFF
>TRBV24-1|.|.|TRBJ1-2
TGTGCCACCAGTCCGCTCGGTGTCTACACCTTC
CATSPLGVYTF
>TRBV5-6|.|TRBD1|TRBJ1-4
TGTGCCAGCAGCTTGAGCGGGACAGGAACCGAAAAACTGTTTTTT
CASSLSGTGTEKLFF
>TRBV6-5|.|TRBD1|TRBJ1-6
TGTGCCAGCAGCGACGACAGGGGCTATAATTCACCCCTCCACTTT
CASSDDRGYNSPLHF
>TRBV29-1|few|.|TRBJ1-1
TGCAGCGTTGAAGATTCAGGACAGCGTAAAGCTTTCTTT
CSVEDSGQRKAFF
>TRBV27|.|TRBD1|TRBJ1-1
TGTGCCAGCAGTTTACGGGGGACAGGTCCCCGTCTGGGAGCTTTCTTT
CASSLRGTGPRLGAFF
>TRBV27|.|TRBD1|TRBJ1-5
TGTGCCAGCAGTTCGCGACAGGGTGCCAATCAGCCCCAGCATTTT
CASSSRQGANQPQHF
>TRBV6-2/TRBV6-3|.|.|TRBJ1-2
TGTGCCAGCAGTTACGCAGGGTACTATGGCTACACCTTC
CASSYAGYYGYTF
>TRBV9|once|.|TRBJ2-7
TGTGCCAGCAGCGTGACAGGCAGCTCCTACGAGCAGTACTTC
CASSVTGSSYEQYF
>TRBV6-5|.|TRBD1|TRBJ1-1
TGTGCCAGCAGACACAGGACAGGGGGAGGGTCTGAAGCTTTCTTT
CASRHRTGGGSEAFF
>TRBV2|.|TRBD2|TRBJ2-6
TGTGCCATCAACGGGGGGAAAAACTCTGGGGCCAACGTCCTGACTTTC
CAINGGKNSGANVLTF
>TRBV30|.|TRBD1|TRBJ1-2
TGTGCCTGGAGGGGACAGCTCCCATTTTCTCCTTTTAACTATGGCTACACCTTC
CAWRGQLPFSPFNYGYTF
>TRBV30|.|.|TRBJ1-2
TGTGCCTGGAGTGTAGGTGACAGGCGTAACTATGGCTACACCTTC
CAWSVGDRRNYGYTF
>TRBV7-9|.|.|TRBJ1-5
TGTGCCAGCAGCCAAGGGGAGGGTAATCAGCCCCAGCATTTT
CASSQGEGNQPQHF
>TRBV5-6|.|TRBD1|TRBJ2-6
TGTGCCAGCAGCAGACCCGGGACAGGAATCTCTGGGGCCAACGTCCTGACTTTC
CASSRPGTGISGANVLTF
>TRBV20-1|few|.|TRBJ1-5
TGCAGTGCTAGTAGCCGCAGGGGAGCGAGGAATCAGCCCCAGCATTTT
CSASSRRGARNQPQHF
>TRBV7-2|.|.|TRBJ2-3
TGTGCCAGCAGCGAACGTCTAGCGTACCACCCTAGCACAGATACGCAGTATTTT
CASSERLAYHPSTDTQYF
>TRBV2|.|TRBD2|TRBJ2-5
TGTGCCAGCAGGCCACTAGCGGGAGGTTCCCAAGAGACCCAGTACTTC
CASRPLAGGSQETQYF
>TRBV2|.|.|TRBJ2-1
TGTGCCAGCAGTGGGCAGAAATTTCACAATGAGCAGTTCTTC
CASSGQKFHNEQFF
>TRBV6-5|.|TRBD1|TRBJ2-1
TGTGCCAGCAGTCTTACGGGACAGGGGGGCAATGAGCAGTTCTTC
CASSLTGQGGNEQFF
>TRBV9|.|TRBD1|TRBJ1-2
TGTGCCAGCAGCACCCGGGACAGGGACTATGGCTACACCTTC
CASSTRDRDYGYTF
>TRBV19|.|TRBD2|TRBJ2-3
TGTGCCAGTAGTTATAAGCGGGGGGGCCAGGGCACAGATACGCAGTATTTT
CASSYKRGGQGTDTQYF
>TRBV18|.|TRBD1|TRBJ1-2
TGTGCCAGCTCACCAGGCAGGGGGCGGGATGGCTACACCTTC
CASSPGRGRDGYTF
>TRBV6-4|.|TRBD2|TRBJ2-3
TGTGCCAGCAGCAATAGCGGGGGCAGCACAGATACGCAGTATTTT
CASSNSGGSTDTQYF
>TRBV6-2/TRBV6-3|.|.|TRBJ1-1
TGTGCCAGCAGTTACTCTTCAGGGGACACTGAAGCTTTCTTT
CASSYSSGDTEAFF
>TRBV14|.|TRBD2|TRBJ2-1
TGTGCCAGCAGCCAAGATTGGGCTAGCGGGAGGGAAATTCCTTCGAATGAGCAGTTCTTC
CASSQDWASGREIPSNEQFF
>TRBV7-2|.|.|TRBJ1-6
TGTGCCAGCAGCAAGAGCTCCTATAATTCACCCCTCCACTTT
CASSKSSYNSPLHF
>TRBV19|.|.|TRBJ1-4
TGTGCCAGTAGCAGACAGGAATACGAAAAACTGTTTTTT
CASSRQEYEKLFF
>TRBV29-1|.|TRBD1|TRBJ1-2
TGCAGCGGACGGACAGGGTATGACTATGGCTACACCTTC
CSGRTGYDYGYTF
>TRBV27|.|.|TRBJ1-1
TGTGCCAGCTCCCCTGGAGGGCGGAACACTGAAGCTTTCTTT
CASSPGGRNTEAFF